The 7 T cell receptor beta chains in this list originate from one sample, sequenced in a study of T-cell reconstitution after alpha-beta-depleted transplantation in children. For TCRbeta, the library was prepared with unique molecular identifiers. TCRdb fed the PCR reads into MiXCR, producing one record per CDR3 protein. This sample has more than 200,000 distinct CDR3 sequences, with 20% to 30% found just once. The sequenced sample was PBMCs, mostly from graft donor cells, obtained 360 days after TCRalphabeta/CD19-depleted stem cell transplant. All receptors come from a female patient between 2 and 15 years old who had a stem cell transplant for congenital amegakaryocytic thrombocytopenia, so the T cells may come from the graft donor.

The V gene is TRBV9, the J gene TRBJ2-3; a possible D gene is TRBD2 (7 bases). There are 15 residues in the CDR3. Germline V gene lookup returns CDR1 SGDLS and CDR2 YYNGEE. V was cut by 0 bases and J by 5 bases, with 13 bases left in between. This CDR3 reads CASSVESGGRDTQYF. The CDR3 region has the DNA TGTGCCAGCAGCGTAGAATCGGGGGGCCGAGATACGCAGTATTTT.

The chain couples TRBV7-2 to TRBJ2-7; 8 positions agree with TRBD2. The CDR3 runs to 15 residues. Trimming took 6 bases from V and 4 from J; bases not matched to a gene: 11. The germline V gene has CDR1 SGHTA and CDR2 FQGNSA. The CDR3 spells CASSTLAGRVYEQYF. DNA of the CDR3: TGTGCCAGCAGTACCCTAGCGGGTAGGGTGTACGAGCAGTACTTC.

This clonotype was detected a few times. This chain connects TRBV6-1 to TRBJ1-4, with a tentative D call TRBD1 (6 bases). This CDR3 has 14 residues. Deletions cut 7 bases from V and 8 bases from J, with 17 bases between. Germline lookup yields CDR1 MNHNS and CDR2 SASEGT. The CDR3 nucleotides are TGTGCCAGCACCTCCGGGGGGGCAGGGGAAAAACTGTTTTTT. This encodes CASTSGGAGEKLFF.

The J gene is TRBJ2-1, the V gene TRBV7-9; TRBD1 might be the D (5 bases). Germline V gene data show CDR1 as SEHNR and CDR2 as FQNEAQ (reference sequence). V lost 5 bases and J lost 0, with 11 bases in between. This CDR3 comprises 15 residues. The DNA for the CDR3 is TGTGCCAGCAGCCGGACACAGGACTCCTACAATGAGCAGTTCTTC. Translating gives CASSRTQDSYNEQFF.

This rearrangement joins TRBV30 to TRBJ2-7, with D tentatively TRBD2 (6 bases). The ends were cut back, 4 bases at V and 4 bases at J, with 17 bases in the middle. The CDR3 is 14 amino acids. CDR1 is GTSNPN, CDR2 SVGIG, per germline (reference sequence). The CDR3 loop is CAWTKRRVAYEQYF. CDR3 DNA: TGTGCCTGGACCAAGAGGAGGGTAGCGTACGAGCAGTACTTC.

V usage is TRBV4-1 and J usage is TRBJ1-2; D may be TRBD1 (6 bases). Germline-derived CDR1 and CDR2 are MGHRA and YSYEKL. This CDR3 region has 15 residues. Trimming pared 5 bases from V and 4 bases from J, leaving 17 bases between. The CDR3 protein is CASSARTDLGYGYTF. CDR3 DNA sequence: TGCGCCAGCAGCGCCAGGACAGACCTTGGCTATGGCTACACCTTC.

The V gene is TRBV10-1, the J gene TRBJ2-1; 9 bases fit TRBD1. This CDR3 spans 14 amino acids. Germline V gene data show CDR1 as WNHNN and CDR2 as SYGVQD (reference sequence). V lost 8 bases to trimming and J lost 10 bases; unmatched junction nucleotides: 12. CDR3 nucleotides: TGCGCCAGCTTTTCGGGACAGGGTCGTTCAGAGCAGTTCTTC. As protein: CASFSGQGRSEQFF.